The 27 T cell receptor beta chains listed next were all sequenced from one sample in a study of blood T cells in healthy people across ages. A second about 6 to 11 cycle PCR used barcoded and J-beta primers. TCRdb reanalysed the 5' RACE reads using MiXCR and keeps one entry per CDR3 protein. Of roughly 1,100,000 distinct CDR3 sequences detected, approximately 25% appear once; the ten largest clones hold 0.65% to 0.95%. These data were likewise used in another study, on T cells of mothers and their children.

Sequences were obtained from blood. The receptors here all came from a girl under 10 years old in good health.

This sequence joins TRBV27 and TRBJ1-2; 9 bases agree with TRBD1. The V gene end was trimmed by 2 bases and the J gene end by 6 bases; junction bases not matched to a gene: 7. The CDR3 runs 15 residues. CDR1 and CDR2 from the germline V gene are MNHEY and SMNVEV (reference sequence). The CDR3 bases are TGTGCCAGCAGTTTACGGGGACAGGGCCCACATGGCTACACCTTC. As protein: CASSLRGQGPHGYTF.

This clonotype was seen repeatedly, ten times or more. This chain's CDR3 is CASSLGVSGGTDTQYF. CDR3 nucleotide sequence: TGTGCCAGCAGCTTAGGAGTAAGCGGCGGCACAGATACGCAGTATTTT. The V call is TRBV7-9, the J call TRBJ2-3; perhaps TRBD2 as D (5 bases). Looked up from germline, CDR1 is SEHNR and CDR2 is FQNEAQ (reference sequence). The CDR3 totals 16 residues. Trimming took 1 base from V and 1 from J, leaving 12 bases between them.

This clonotype was found a few times. This chain joins TRBV6-1 and TRBJ2-2, with D possibly matching TRBD2 (7 bases). This CDR3 is 16 amino acids long. The ends were cut back, 6 bases at V and 4 bases at J, with 18 bases in the middle. Germline lookup yields CDR1 MNHNS and CDR2 SASEGT. The CDR3 DNA reads as TGTGCCAGCAGCCTAGGGGGGGGCAGAGCCACCGGGGAGCTGTTTTTT. Translated, it gives CASSLGGGRATGELFF.

This chain connects TRBV4-2 to TRBJ2-1; D unresolved. CDR1 and CDR2 (germline): LGHNA, YNFKEQ. The CDR3 contains 12 residues. V was pared by 1 base and J by 15 bases, with 13 bases between. In nucleotides, the CDR3 is TGTGCCAGCAGCCAAGGCCCGTCTAGGCTGTTCTTC. It specifies CASSQGPSRLFF.

V is TRBV4-2 and J is TRBJ1-1; a possible D gene is TRBD1 (5 bases). The length of the CDR3 is 15 residues. V was pared by 0 bases and J by 7 bases, with 15 bases between. The germline CDR1 and CDR2 sequences are LGHNA and YNFKEQ. The CDR3 sequence is CASSQDLGGTVEAFF. CDR3 sequence (DNA): TGTGCCAGCAGCCAAGATCTGGGAGGGACCGTTGAAGCTTTCTTT.

This clonotype was counted a few times. This chain joins TRBV5-4 and TRBJ2-7; D may be TRBD1 (5 bases). The length of the CDR3 is 14 residues. V was pared by 2 bases and J by 0 bases, with 9 bases between. Germline assignment: CDR1 SGHNT and CDR2 YYREEE (reference sequence). CDR3 in DNA: TGTGCCAGCAGCTTTGTCCAGGGCTCCTACGAGCAGTACTTC. This gives the protein CASSFVQGSYEQYF.

The rearrangement uses TRBV29-1 and TRBJ2-1, with 9 bases aligning to TRBD1. V trimming: 5 bases; J trimming: 1 base; junction bases outside the gene matches: 9. The CDR3 contains 16 residues. CDR1 and CDR2 from the germline V gene are SQVTM and ANQGSEA. CDR3 protein: CSVPAPDRGSYNEQFF. DNA of the CDR3: TGCAGCGTTCCCGCTCCGGACAGGGGTTCCTACAATGAGCAGTTCTTC.

There are a few counts of this clonotype. This sequence joins TRBV7-2 and TRBJ2-3; weak D call: TRBD2 (5 bases). This CDR3 has 16 amino acids. V dropped 5 bases and J dropped 6 bases, with 21 bases sitting between them. From germline, CDR1 is SGHTA and CDR2 FQGNSA. Here the CDR3 reads CASSPQRIPLSDTQYF. DNA for the CDR3: TGTGCCAGCAGCCCACAGCGGATCCCACTTTCGGATACGCAGTATTTT. The full variable domain, with the rest looked up from reference TRBV7-2 and TRBJ2-3, is GAGVSQSPSNKVTEKGKDVELRCDPISGHTALYWYRQSLGQGLEFLIYFQGNSAPDKSGLPSDRFSAERTGGSVSTLTIQRTQQEDSAVYLCASSPQRIPLSDTQYFGPGTRLTVL.

In this sample, this clonotype turned up a few times. V and J are TRBV7-2 and TRBJ1-3; unclear D gene. Trimming shortened V by 3 bases and J by 0 bases, and 12 bases separated the two germline ends. The length of the CDR3 is 16 residues. The germline V gene has CDR1 SGHTA and CDR2 FQGNSA. CDR3 residues: CASSFEGFSSGNTIYF. DNA for the CDR3: TGTGCCAGCAGCTTTGAGGGATTCAGCTCTGGAAACACCATATATTTT.

V and J are TRBV4-3 and TRBJ1-4; no clear D gene. The germline CDR1 and CDR2 sequences are LGHNA and YSLEER. The CDR3 loop spans 14 amino acids. The V gene lost 4 bases and the J gene lost 4 bases, with 10 bases spanning the gap. The CDR3 nucleotides are TGCGCCAGCAGCCGGCGGACGGTTAATGAAAAACTGTTTTTT. It codes for CASSRRTVNEKLFF.

J is TRBJ2-3 and V is TRBV2; TRBD1 or TRBD2 may be the D gene (6 bases each). CDR3 length: 14 residues. V lost 10 bases to trimming and J lost 4 bases, with 18 bases between them. Germline V gene lookup returns CDR1 SNHLY and CDR2 FYNNEI. This CDR3 reads CATIGGISADTQYF. CDR3 bases: TGTGCCACCATAGGGGGGATAAGCGCAGATACGCAGTATTTT.

The V call is TRBV4-3, the J call TRBJ2-1; TRBD2 agrees at 7 bases. The CDR3 covers 16 residues. In germline, CDR1 is LGHNA, CDR2 YSLEER. V gave up 1 base and J gave up 4 bases; unmatched junction bases: 7. CDR3 amino acids: CASSQARRGGYNEQFF. In DNA form, the CDR3 reads TGCGCCAGCAGCCAAGCTAGACGCGGGGGTTACAATGAGCAGTTCTTC.

This clonotype was seen only a few times. The chain links TRBV19 to TRBJ2-3; D is perhaps TRBD2 (6 bases). Germline V gene data show CDR1 as LNHDA and CDR2 as SQIVND (reference sequence). Trimming pared 7 bases from V and 2 bases from J, leaving 19 bases between. The CDR3 has 16 residues. The CDR3 reads CASTKAGWGFTDTQYF. The DNA for the CDR3 is TGTGCCAGTACCAAGGCGGGATGGGGGTTCACAGATACGCAGTATTTT.

The genes are TRBV13 and TRBJ1-2, with TRBD1 as a possible D gene (5 bases). V was clipped by 5 bases and J by 5 bases, with 21 bases between them. This CDR3 is 16 amino acids long. CDR1 is PRHDT and CDR2 is FYEKMQ in the germline V gene (reference sequence). CDR3 protein: CASSEHGTDKGYGYTF. Here the CDR3 DNA reads TGTGCCAGCAGCGAACACGGGACGGACAAGGGGTATGGCTACACCTTC.

The CDR3 protein is CASSETSGIVETQYF. In DNA, the CDR3 is TGTGCCAGCAGCGAGACTAGCGGGATCGTGGAGACCCAGTACTTC. The chain is built from TRBV9 and TRBJ2-7; TRBD2 matches at 11 bases. The J call is in doubt because the DNA end fits TRBJ2-5 better. CDR1 is SGDLS, CDR2 YYNGEE, per germline. The CDR3 consists of 15 residues.

As regards this clonotype: One end of the junction is discordant with germline, which a read error may explain. V and J are TRBV24-1 and TRBJ2-2; no firm D call. The V gene's germline CDR1 is KGHDR and CDR2 SFDVKD. The CDR3 covers 15 residues. The CDR3 sequence is CATGDHKVTTGELFF. CDR3 bases: TGTGCCACCGGTGACCACAAAGTAACAACCGGGGAGCTGTTTTTT.

About this clonotype itself: A read error may account for a junction end that differs from germline. The chain carries TRBV27 and TRBJ2-1; the D gene is possibly TRBD1 (5 bases). CDR3 length equals 14 residues. Germline V gives CDR1 MNHEY, CDR2 SMNVEV (reference sequence). The CDR3 region is CASSPRTPAGEQYF. CDR3 nucleotides: TGTGCCAGCAGCCCGCGGACACCAGCAGGCGAGCAATACTTC.

This clonotype was seen many times. The chain employs TRBV7-2 and TRBJ2-1, with 10 bases matching TRBD2. The V gene end was trimmed by 5 bases and the J gene end by 6 bases; junction bases not matched to a gene: 7. The CDR3 is 15 residues long. Germline CDR1 and CDR2: SGHTA and FQGNSA. This CDR3 is CASSELAGTVNEQFF. CDR3 bases: TGTGCCAGCAGCGAACTAGCGGGGACGGTCAATGAGCAGTTCTTC.

The rearrangement uses TRBV20-1 and TRBJ2-5, with TRBD2 identical over 7 bases. TRBJ2-1 matches the DNA end more closely, so the J call is doubtful. The V gene's germline CDR1 is DFQATT and CDR2 SNEGSKA (reference sequence). The length of the CDR3 is 15 residues. CDR3 amino acids: CSARGWEGHDDEQFF. CDR3 nucleotides: TGCAGTGCTAGAGGGTGGGAGGGCCACGATGATGAGCAGTTCTTC.

The chain is built from TRBV7-8 and TRBJ2-5, with D maybe TRBD2 (6 bases). The better agreement between TRBJ2-7 and the DNA end casts doubt on the J call. The CDR3 runs 17 residues. In germline, CDR1 is SGHVS, CDR2 FQNEAQ. Here the CDR3 DNA reads TGTGCCAGCAGCTTCTACCAAAACCGGGAGTTTCACTACGAGCAGTACTTC. Protein sequence: CASSFYQNREFHYEQYF.

The table lists this clonotype with a few counts. The chain links TRBV12-3 or TRBV12-4 to TRBJ1-5; the D is unclear. Trimming shortened V by 7 bases and J by 4 bases, and 8 bases separated the two germline ends. The CDR3 is 12 amino acids. CDR3 region: CASNFRNQPQHF. In nucleotides, the CDR3 is TGTGCCAGCAATTTCAGGAATCAGCCCCAGCATTTT.

The chain employs TRBV29-1 and TRBJ2-2; D possibly corresponds to TRBD2 (5 bases). Germline CDR1 is SQVTM and CDR2 is ANQGSEA. The CDR3 totals 13 residues. V dropped 5 bases and J dropped 6 bases, with 13 bases sitting between them. The CDR3 DNA sequence: TGCAGCGTTAAAGCGGTTAGAGCCGGGGAGCTGTTTTTT. Its translation is CSVKAVRAGELFF.

V is TRBV18 and J is TRBJ2-3; a possible D gene is TRBD1 (7 bases). The CDR3 consists of 16 residues. V was cut by 2 bases and J by 3 bases, with 15 bases left in between. Germline-derived CDR1 and CDR2 are KGHSH and LQKENI. CDR3 sequence reads: CASSPTLRGETDTQYF. The CDR3 bases are TGTGCCAGCTCACCAACTCTCAGGGGGGAGACAGATACGCAGTATTTT.

The chain links TRBV24-1 to TRBJ1-2, with D possibly being TRBD1 (5 bases). Trimming cost V 5 bases and J 2 bases, with 14 bases left between them. Germline CDR1 and CDR2: KGHDR and SFDVKD. The CDR3 has 15 amino acids. Written as DNA, the CDR3 is TGTGCCACCAGTGGACCGGCAGGGCTGAACTATGGCTACACCTTC. Its protein is CATSGPAGLNYGYTF.

The rearrangement links TRBV2 to TRBJ2-6; D ambiguous. The CDR3 has 14 residues. The germline CDR1 and CDR2 sequences are SNHLY and FYNNEI. The V end was cut by 2 bases, the J end by 1 base, with 3 bases between. The CDR3 coding sequence is TGTGCCAGCAGTGAAAGGTCTGGGGCCAACGTCCTGACTTTC. This gives the protein CASSERSGANVLTF.

The V and J genes are TRBV7-9 and TRBJ1-5; D call uncertain. CDR3 length: 13 residues. V lost 1 base and J lost 9, with 10 bases in between. Per germline, CDR1 SEHNR and CDR2 FQNEAQ (reference sequence). The CDR3 loop is CASSLVAGGPQHF. CDR3 nucleotides: TGTGCCAGCAGCTTAGTCGCCGGAGGGCCCCAGCATTTT.

This rearrangement joins TRBV5-4 to TRBJ2-3; perhaps D is TRBD1 or TRBD2 (5 bases each). Germline loops: CDR1 SGHNT, CDR2 YYREEE (reference sequence). This CDR3 spans 14 amino acids. Trimming left V 2 bases short and J 6 bases short, with 13 bases between. The CDR3 region has the DNA TGTGCCAGCAGCTTTCTGCAGGGCGGGGATACGCAGTATTTT. Protein: CASSFLQGGDTQYF. Variable domain in full (rest from reference TRBV5-4 and TRBJ2-3): ETGVTQSPTHLIKTRGQQVTLRCSSQSGHNTVSWYQQALGQGPQFIFQYYREEENGRGNFPPRFSGLQFPNYSSELNVNALELDDSALYLCASSFLQGGDTQYFGPGTRLTVL.